Listed here are 31 T cell receptor beta chains from one sample, sequenced in a study of blood T cell repertoires in COVID-19. Method: immunoSEQ multiplex PCR; TCRdb's copy keeps in-frame clones and lacks some. The table shows hundreds of thousands of clones, with approximately 86% occurring only once. Sample: peripheral blood. The receptors shown here come from a woman in her sixties with COVID-19, enrolled during active disease.

The CDR3 sequence: CASSQRGASYNEQFF. The CDR3, as DNA: TGTGCCAGCAGCCAGCGGGGGGCCTCCTACAATGAGCAGTTCTTC. This chain joins TRBV7-9 and TRBJ2-1, with 9 bases aligning to TRBD2. With 5 bases clipped from V and 0 bases from J, the junction kept 2 bases outside the gene matches. This CDR3 is built from 15 residues. CDR1 is SEHNR and CDR2 is FQNEAQ in the germline V gene (reference sequence).

The CDR3 region has the DNA TGTGCCTGGAGCCGGACAGGAAACTATGGCTACACCTTC. Encoded protein: CAWSRTGNYGYTF. This chain links TRBV30 with TRBJ1-2, with 7 bases aligning to TRBD1. V lost 3 bases to trimming and J lost 2 bases; unmatched junction nucleotides: 3. The CDR3 contains 13 residues. Germline V lookup: CDR1 GTSNPN, CDR2 SVGIG (reference sequence). The complete variable domain, with remaining parts taken from reference TRBV30 and TRBJ1-2, reads SQTIHQWPATLVQPVGSPLSLECTVEGTSNPNLYWYRQAAGRGLQLLFYSVGIGQISSEVPQNLSASRPQDRQFILSSKKLLLSDSGFYLCAWSRTGNYGYTFGSGTRLTVV.

The V and J genes are TRBV11-3 and TRBJ2-1; D gene uncertain. Deletions cut 2 bases from V and 6 bases from J, with 11 bases between. Germline loops: CDR1 SGHNT, CDR2 YENEEA. The CDR3 runs 14 residues. The CDR3 DNA follows: TGTGCCAGCAGCTTAAGTAACACATTCAATGAGCAGTTCTTC. Its protein product is CASSLSNTFNEQFF.

V is TRBV6-6 and J is TRBJ2-7; D is possibly TRBD1 (5 bases). The germline V gene encodes CDR1 MNHNY and CDR2 SVGAGI (reference sequence). This CDR3 spans 14 amino acids. Trimming removed 2 bases from V and 0 bases from J, with 8 bases in between. CDR3 protein: CASSYRDSSYEQYF. In DNA, the CDR3 is TGTGCCAGCAGTTACCGAGACAGCTCCTACGAGCAGTACTTC.

This clone was recorded a few times. CDR3 sequence: CASSPRQGKADTQYF. The CDR3 region has the DNA TGTGCCAGCAGCCCCAGACAGGGTAAAGCAGATACGCAGTATTTT. This chain links TRBV11-2 with TRBJ2-3; the match to TRBD1 covers 7 bases. CDR1 is SGHAT and CDR2 is FQNNGV in the germline V gene. With V trimmed by 5 bases and J by 4 bases, 9 bases remained unmatched. The CDR3 is made up of 15 amino acids.

This rearrangement joins TRBV24-1 to TRBJ2-3; 8 nucleotides agree with TRBD1. Trimming cost V 2 bases and J 1 base; bases outside gene matches: 4. Germline V gives CDR1 KGHDR, CDR2 SFDVKD. The CDR3 totals 16 residues. The DNA of the CDR3 is TGTGCCACCAGTGATTCGGACAGGGTGGGCACAGATACGCAGTATTTT. This sequence encodes CATSDSDRVGTDTQYF.

The chain is built from TRBV9 and TRBJ2-3; 11 bases match TRBD2. CDR1 is SGDLS, CDR2 YYNGEE, per germline. Losses at the gene ends were 7 bases for V and 5 bases for J; bases not matched to a gene: 9. CDR3 size: 15 residues. The CDR3 reads CASGFSGGEGDTQYF. The CDR3, as DNA: TGTGCCAGCGGTTTTAGCGGGGGGGAAGGAGATACGCAGTATTTT.

This sequence joins TRBV27 and TRBJ2-2; TRBD1 is a possible D gene (6 bases). Germline V gene data show CDR1 as MNHEY and CDR2 as SMNVEV (reference sequence). This CDR3 is 16 amino acids long. With 0 bases removed from V and 3 bases from J, the gap between germline ends came to 11 bases. CDR3 amino acids: CASSLSRGIYTGELFF. CDR3 sequence (DNA): TGTGCCAGCAGTTTATCCAGGGGCATATACACCGGGGAGCTGTTTTTT.

This clone has more than one count but fewer than ten. This sequence joins TRBV19 and TRBJ1-5, with TRBD1 matching 9 bases. Per germline, CDR1 LNHDA and CDR2 SQIVND (reference sequence). V lost 7 bases, J lost 7 bases, and 8 bases stayed unmatched. The CDR3 has 14 amino acids. The DNA of the CDR3 is TGTGCCAGTACCTCGGACAGGGGCGGGCAGCCCCAGCATTTT. This sequence encodes CASTSDRGGQPQHF.

The rearrangement uses TRBV5-4 and TRBJ2-3; 8 nucleotides match TRBD2. Germline CDR1 SGHNT, CDR2 YYREEE (reference sequence). The CDR3 covers 16 residues. The V and J ends lost 6 bases and 0 bases, in that order; junction bases with no gene match: 9. The CDR3 coding sequence is TGTGCCAGCACCCCGAGCGGGAGCTCTAGCACAGATACGCAGTATTTT. Translated: CASTPSGSSSTDTQYF.

J is TRBJ1-5 and V is TRBV4-3, with a possible D match to TRBD1 (6 bases). Trimming pared 0 bases from V and 3 bases from J, leaving 9 bases between. The CDR3 sequence is 15 residues long. Germline CDR1 LGHNA, CDR2 YSLEER. CDR3 in DNA: TGCGCCAGCAGCCAAGATGGGGGCTCCAATCAGCCCCAGCATTTT. Protein product: CASSQDGGSNQPQHF.

This chain links TRBV5-4 with TRBJ2-4; a possible D gene is TRBD2 (6 bases). The CDR3 contains 15 residues. Trimming took 2 bases from V and 3 from J, leaving 12 bases between them. The germline CDR1 and CDR2 sequences are SGHNT and YYREEE (reference sequence). The CDR3 DNA reads TGTGCCAGCAGCTTACCGGGAGAAGGCAAAAACATTCAGTACTTC. Translation: CASSLPGEGKNIQYF.

The rearrangement uses TRBV5-4 and TRBJ1-1; 8 bases fit TRBD1. The length of the CDR3 is 13 residues. The ends lost 5 bases at V and 4 bases at J; junction bases unmatched: 4. The V gene's germline CDR1 is SGHNT and CDR2 YYREEE (reference sequence). The CDR3 nucleotides read TGTGCCAGCAGTTGGACAGGGTCCACTGAAGCTTTCTTT. As protein: CASSWTGSTEAFF.

The chain links TRBV27 to TRBJ1-2; D not resolved. Per germline, CDR1 MNHEY and CDR2 SMNVEV (reference sequence). The germline V and J ends were trimmed by 8 bases and 2 bases, with 36 bases remaining between them. CDR3 length: 21 amino acids. In DNA, the CDR3 is TGTGCCAGCGGAAAACCAAAAGCGGATGGGGTAGTTTCGGGAGGGAACTATGGCTACACCTTC. It codes for CASGKPKADGVVSGGNYGYTF.

CDR3 nucleotides: TGTGCCAGCAGTTTATGGCAGGGCCACGAGCAGTACTTC. It codes for CASSLWQGHEQYF. The chain joins TRBV12-3 or TRBV12-4 to TRBJ2-7; possible D gene TRBD1, 5 bases. This CDR3 spans 13 amino acids. Trimming removed 2 bases at V and 5 bases at J, with 10 bases between.

This clone has ten or more counts. This chain links TRBV27 with TRBJ1-6, with a tentative D call TRBD1 (5 bases). Germline-derived CDR1 and CDR2 are MNHEY and SMNVEV (reference sequence). There are 14 residues in the CDR3. V lost 6 bases to trimming and J lost 6 bases, with 12 bases between them. The CDR3 reads CASRGGVSNSPLHF. DNA of the CDR3: TGTGCCAGCAGGGGAGGGGTCAGTAATTCACCCCTCCACTTT.

This chain connects TRBV10-3 to TRBJ2-2, with D possibly being TRBD1 (5 bases). The V end lost 0 bases, the J end lost 5 bases, and 10 bases lay between the germline ends. Germline values: CDR1 ENHRY, CDR2 SYGVKD. The CDR3 spans 15 residues. In nucleotides, the CDR3 is TGTGCCATCAGTGAGTCAAGTCAGGGTACCGGGGAGCTGTTTTTT. Translated, it gives CAISESSQGTGELFF.

V is TRBV7-2 and J is TRBJ2-3, with a possible D match to TRBD1 (7 bases). Deletions cut 4 bases from V and 2 bases from J, with 16 bases between. Germline CDR1 is SGHTA and CDR2 is FQGNSA. CDR3 length: 16 residues. The CDR3 sequence: CASSSQGGGATDTQYF. The CDR3, as DNA: TGTGCCAGCAGCTCCCAGGGGGGTGGGGCCACAGATACGCAGTATTTT.

The chain combines TRBV12-3 or TRBV12-4 with TRBJ1-2; TRBD1 is a possible D gene (5 bases). There are 13 residues in the CDR3. V was trimmed by 5 bases and J by 4 bases, leaving 11 bases between them. The DNA for the CDR3 is TGTGCCAGCAGTCTACAGGAGTTCTATGGCTACACCTTC. This codes for CASSLQEFYGYTF.

This clone is a singleton in its sample. The gene calls are TRBV11-2 and TRBJ2-1, with 8 bases fitting TRBD2. CDR1 and CDR2 from the germline V gene are SGHAT and FQNNGV. V trimming: 1 base; J trimming: 15 bases; junction bases outside the gene matches: 11. The CDR3 loop spans 14 amino acids. In DNA form, the CDR3 reads TGTGCCAGCAGCTTAGGCGGGACTAGTTTCATCAGGTTCTTC. Amino acid sequence: CASSLGGTSFIRFF.

The CDR3 nucleotides read TGTGCCAGCACCCCGACAGTGGTGTTCACAGATACGCAGTATTTT. Translating it yields CASTPTVVFTDTQYF. J is TRBJ2-3 and V is TRBV5-6; D possibly corresponds to TRBD1 (5 bases). The CDR3 sequence is 15 residues long. The germline V gene has CDR1 SGHDT and CDR2 YYEEEE. Trimming removed 6 bases at V and 2 bases at J, with 16 bases between.

This clone was recorded only once. This chain joins TRBV10-2 and TRBJ2-2; TRBD1 aligns across 8 bases. The V gene end was trimmed by 6 bases and the J gene end by 6 bases; junction bases not matched to a gene: 6. The CDR3 spans 14 residues. Germline loops: CDR1 WSHSY, CDR2 SAAADI. CDR3 residues: CASSYGQGPGELFF. For the CDR3, the DNA is TGCGCCAGCAGCTACGGACAGGGCCCCGGGGAGCTGTTTTTT.

The CDR3 sequence: CASSLMAAGSSEAFF. The CDR3, as DNA: TGTGCCAGCAGCTTAATGGCCGCAGGGTCTTCTGAAGCTTTCTTT. The chain recombines TRBV7-3 with TRBJ1-1; tentative D call: TRBD1 (5 bases). Germline assignment: CDR1 SGHTA and CDR2 FQGTGA. V lost 1 base to trimming and J lost 6 bases, with 15 bases between them. The CDR3 covers 15 residues.

The chain joins TRBV9 to TRBJ2-5, with 12 bases fitting TRBD2. The CDR3 covers 15 residues. From germline, CDR1 is SGDLS and CDR2 YYNGEE. V shed 3 bases, J shed 5 bases, and the junction held 5 bases outside the gene matches. The CDR3 is CASSASGGAAETQYF. The CDR3 DNA reads TGTGCCAGCAGCGCTAGCGGGGGGGCCGCGGAGACCCAGTACTTC. The whole variable domain, filled in from reference TRBV9 and TRBJ2-5, reads DSGVTQTPKHLITATGQRVTLRCSPRSGDLSVYWYQQSLDQGLQFLIQYYNGEERAKGNILERFSAQQFPDLHSELNLSSLELGDSALYFCASSASGGAAETQYFGPGTRLLVL.

The genes are TRBV6-6 and TRBJ2-7, with a possible D match to TRBD2 (5 bases). Germline CDR1 MNHNY, CDR2 SVGAGI (reference sequence). V lost 0 bases to trimming and J lost 3 bases, with 12 bases between them. CDR3 length equals 15 residues. The CDR3, as DNA: TGTGCCAGCAGTTACTCTGCGGGCCAAGGCTACGAGCAGTACTTC. This gives the protein CASSYSAGQGYEQYF.

V usage is TRBV10-1 and J usage is TRBJ1-1; tentative D call: TRBD1 (5 bases). V was clipped by 4 bases and J by 5 bases, with 8 bases between them. The CDR3 is made up of 12 amino acids. Germline CDR1 is WNHNN and CDR2 is SYGVQD (reference sequence). CDR3 amino acids: CASSAGGTEAFF. CDR3 sequence (DNA): TGCGCCAGCAGTGCCGGGGGAACTGAAGCTTTCTTT.

This clone was recorded only once. The chain recombines TRBV11-2 with TRBJ2-3; D might be TRBD2 (5 bases). With 2 bases removed from V and 13 bases from J, the gap between germline ends came to 10 bases. Germline values: CDR1 SGHAT, CDR2 FQNNGV. There are 11 residues in the CDR3. The CDR3 loop is CASSLWRQEYF. The CDR3 DNA is TGTGCCAGCAGCTTATGGAGGCAGGAGTATTTT.

CDR3 protein: CASSRPGTSGGADTQYF. The CDR3 bases are TGTGCCAGCAGCCGACCCGGGACTAGCGGGGGGGCGGATACGCAGTATTTT. The chain joins TRBV7-9 to TRBJ2-3, with TRBD2 identical over 16 bases. Germline V gene data show CDR1 as SEHNR and CDR2 as FQNEAQ (reference sequence). With V trimmed by 5 bases and J by 6 bases, 8 bases remained unmatched. The CDR3 is made up of 17 amino acids.

The rearrangement uses TRBV9 and TRBJ2-3; D may be TRBD1 (6 bases). Germline lookup yields CDR1 SGDLS and CDR2 YYNGEE. This CDR3 contains 14 residues. Trimming pared 6 bases from V and 6 bases from J, leaving 17 bases between. Written as DNA, the CDR3 is TGTGCCAGCACCAACAGGGACCCCGGGGATACGCAGTATTTT. Its translation: CASTNRDPGDTQYF.

Only a few counts were recorded for this clone. The V call is TRBV6-5, the J call TRBJ2-5, with a weak D call TRBD1 (5 bases). The CDR3 contains 15 residues. V was clipped by 5 bases and J by 4 bases, with 17 bases between them. Germline V lookup: CDR1 MNHEY, CDR2 SVGAGI. CDR3 amino acids: CASSPLWTLGETQYF. The CDR3, as DNA: TGTGCCAGCAGTCCGTTATGGACACTTGGAGAGACCCAGTACTTC.

The J gene is TRBJ2-2, the V gene TRBV9; 7 bases fit TRBD1. The CDR3 sequence is 14 residues long. The V segment lost 3 bases and the J segment 5 bases; nucleotides outside the gene matches: 4. Per the germline V gene, CDR1 is SGDLS and CDR2 is YYNGEE. The CDR3 spells CASSGTGGTGELFF. CDR3 coding DNA: TGTGCCAGCAGCGGGACAGGTGGAACCGGGGAGCTGTTTTTT. Filled out from reference TRBV9 and TRBJ2-2, the complete variable domain reads DSGVTQTPKHLITATGQRVTLRCSPRSGDLSVYWYQQSLDQGLQFLIQYYNGEERAKGNILERFSAQQFPDLHSELNLSSLELGDSALYFCASSGTGGTGELFFGEGSRLTVL.